Following are 23 T cell receptor beta chains from one sample sequenced in a study of graft-versus-host responses after intestinal transplantation. Their cognate antigens are unknown. Assay used: immunoSEQ multiplex PCR; TCRdb lists only in-frame clones, some missing. The table lists just under 90,000 clones, 80% to 85% of them singletons. The sample in question was unstimulated CD8+ T cells sorted from spleen or lymph node cells, obtained before intestinal transplant. All receptors derive from a human donor who received an intestinal transplant.

This clone showed up just once. The chain couples TRBV5-6 to TRBJ2-7; no clear D. Per the germline V gene, CDR1 is SGHDT and CDR2 is YYEEEE. The V and J ends lost 0 bases and 2 bases respectively, with 9 bases between them. CDR3 length equals 14 residues. CDR3 DNA sequence: TGTGCCAGCAGCTTGGGACCGGCAACCTACGAGCAGTACTTC. This translates into CASSLGPATYEQYF.

This sequence joins TRBV2 and TRBJ1-2; TRBD1 matches at 7 bases. The V and J ends lost 9 bases and 2 bases, in that order; junction bases with no gene match: 9. Per germline, CDR1 SNHLY and CDR2 FYNNEI. This CDR3 region has 14 residues. CDR3 sequence (DNA): TGTGCCAGGCAATTTTTACAGGGGAACTATGGCTACACCTTC. This translates into CARQFLQGNYGYTF.

The chain links TRBV9 to TRBJ2-4, with a weak D call TRBD1 (6 bases). Germline V gives CDR1 SGDLS, CDR2 YYNGEE. The V and J ends lost 2 bases and 5 bases respectively, with 8 bases between them. CDR3 length: 13 amino acids. As DNA, the CDR3 is TGTGCCAGCAGCGTGACAGGTGAAAACATTCAGTACTTC. Encoded protein: CASSVTGENIQYF.

The chain links TRBV28 to TRBJ1-5; D is uncertain. V lost 4 bases to trimming and J lost 1 base, with 11 bases between them. This CDR3 has 15 residues. In germline, CDR1 is MDHEN, CDR2 SYDVKM. Here the CDR3 reads CASSSPGRSNQPQHF. As DNA, the CDR3 is TGTGCCAGCAGTTCGCCCGGTCGGAGCAATCAGCCCCAGCATTTT.

The gene calls are TRBV9 and TRBJ1-3, with no clear D. The CDR3 is 16 amino acids. The V end was cut by 0 bases, the J end by 0 bases, with 10 bases between. The V gene's germline CDR1 is SGDLS and CDR2 YYNGEE. CDR3 loop: CASSVGPMSSGNTIYF. CDR3 in DNA: TGTGCCAGCAGCGTAGGACCCATGAGCTCTGGAAACACCATATATTTT.

This clone came up a few times. CDR3 loop: CASSPPFGPTYEQYF. DNA of the CDR3: TGTGCCAGCAGCCCCCCGTTTGGGCCAACCTACGAGCAGTACTTC. This rearrangement joins TRBV7-6 to TRBJ2-7; D unresolved. V gave up 5 bases and J gave up 2 bases, with 16 bases separating them. Germline V CDR1 and CDR2: SGHVS, FNYEAQ. The CDR3 is 15 residues long. Filled out from reference TRBV7-6 and TRBJ2-7, the complete variable domain reads GAGVSQSPRYKVTKRGQDVALRCDPISGHVSLYWYRQALGQGPEFLTYFNYEAQQDKSGLPNDRFSAERPEGSISTLTIQRTEQRDSAMYRCASSPPFGPTYEQYFGPGTRLTVT.

In its sample, this clone was seen a few times. V and J are TRBV2 and TRBJ2-7, with a weak D call TRBD2 (6 bases). This CDR3 region has 14 residues. V lost 3 bases and J lost 2, with 11 bases in between. The germline V gene encodes CDR1 SNHLY and CDR2 FYNNEI. CDR3 sequence reads: CASSEGGETYEQYF. The CDR3 DNA follows: TGTGCCAGCAGTGAGGGCGGGGAGACCTACGAGCAGTACTTC.

J is TRBJ1-4 and V is TRBV6-6; D not certain. Germline-derived CDR1 and CDR2 are MNHNY and SVGAGI (reference sequence). This CDR3 spans 11 amino acids. V shed 2 bases and J shed 8 bases, with 3 bases lying between them. CDR3 amino acids: CASSYREKLFF. In nucleotides, the CDR3 is TGTGCCAGCAGTTACCGGGAAAAACTGTTTTTT.

This clone was detected once. CDR3 DNA sequence: TGTGCCAGCAGCTTTCCGGATGGCTACACCTTC. Amino acids: CASSFPDGYTF. The J gene is TRBJ1-2, the V gene TRBV5-5; the D is unclear. CDR3 length: 11 amino acids. Germline-derived CDR1 and CDR2 are SGHKS and YYEKEE (reference sequence). Trimming cost V 2 bases and J 6 bases, with 5 bases left between them.

A remark on this clone: A junction end diverges from the germline sequence, so it may reflect a read error. The rearrangement links TRBV6-5 to TRBJ2-1; possibly TRBD2 for D (5 bases). The CDR3 extends over 15 amino acids. Germline CDR1 reads MNHEY; CDR2 reads SVGAGI. The CDR3 DNA follows: TGTGCCTGCAGTAGTGAGGGATTGACCTACAATGAGCAGTTCTTC. Its protein is CACSSEGLTYNEQFF.

The chain recombines TRBV28 with TRBJ2-1; 7 positions match TRBD2. V shed 1 base, J shed 3 bases, and the junction held 3 bases outside the gene matches. The CDR3 is 15 amino acids. CDR1 and CDR2 from the germline V gene are MDHEN and SYDVKM. CDR3 DNA sequence: TGTGCCAGCAGTTTATTCAGCGGGGACTACAATGAGCAGTTCTTC. Translation gives CASSLFSGDYNEQFF.

The chain employs TRBV7-3 and TRBJ2-7; D assignment may be TRBD1 or TRBD2 (5 bases each). The CDR3 contains 17 residues. Germline V CDR1 and CDR2: SGHTA, FQGTGA. The V gene lost 2 bases and the J gene lost 0 bases, with 17 bases spanning the gap. CDR3 protein: CASSLSSGAGSSYEQYF. For the CDR3, the DNA is TGTGCCAGCAGCTTATCCTCGGGTGCAGGGAGCTCCTACGAGCAGTACTTC.

The chain uses TRBV30 and TRBJ2-7; D perhaps matches TRBD2 (5 bases). This CDR3 region has 12 residues. Between the trimmed V and J ends, which lost 3 bases and 3 bases, there was a span of 9 bases. From germline, CDR1 is GTSNPN and CDR2 SVGIG (reference sequence). The CDR3 protein is CAWRTGIYEQYF. The CDR3 DNA reads as TGTGCCTGGAGGACCGGGATCTACGAGCAGTACTTC.

This clone was detected once. V is TRBV21-1 and J is TRBJ1-5; no check of the table's D call, TRBD1, against the DNA was made. TRBV21-1 is given as a pseudogene. The CDR3 spans 15 residues. The CDR3 nucleotides are TGTGCCAGCAGCAAGGGCACGGATAGCAATCAGCCCCAGCATTTT. Residues: CASSKGTDSNQPQHF.

The chain uses TRBV2 and TRBJ2-4; no firm D call. Germline CDR1 reads SNHLY; CDR2 reads FYNNEI. Trimming took off 10 bases at V and 8 bases at J, with 18 bases between the two ends. The CDR3 has 13 residues. The CDR3 spells CATKIPYGDIQYF. The DNA of the CDR3 is TGTGCCACCAAGATACCGTATGGGGACATTCAGTACTTC.

The chain uses TRBV7-9 and TRBJ2-1; D uncertain. This CDR3 contains 11 residues. The germline V gene encodes CDR1 SEHNR and CDR2 FQNEAQ (reference sequence). Trimming removed 6 bases at V and 7 bases at J, with 7 bases between. CDR3 amino acids: CASSAINEQFF. The CDR3 DNA reads as TGTGCCAGCAGTGCTATAAATGAGCAGTTCTTC.

The rearrangement joins TRBV27 to TRBJ1-1, with TRBD1 matching 9 bases. Trimming took 0 bases from V and 4 from J; bases not matched to a gene: 9. CDR1 is MNHEY and CDR2 is SMNVEV in the germline V gene (reference sequence). CDR3 length: 17 amino acids. CDR3 in DNA: TGTGCCAGCAGTTTATCGATTTGGGGACAGGGTGGCACTGAAGCTTTCTTT. It encodes CASSLSIWGQGGTEAFF.

The rearrangement links TRBV28 to TRBJ1-2; 7 nucleotides match TRBD1. V lost 5 bases and J lost 3; bases outside the gene matches: 3. Per the germline V gene, CDR1 is MDHEN and CDR2 is SYDVKM. CDR3 length: 13 residues. The CDR3 loop is CASSPGTDYGYTF. CDR3 in DNA: TGTGCCAGCAGTCCTGGGACAGACTATGGCTACACCTTC.

The chain is built from TRBV5-4 and TRBJ2-1; possibly TRBD1 for D (6 bases). The CDR3 covers 11 residues. The ends were cut back, 1 base at V and 10 bases at J, with 6 bases in the middle. Germline loops: CDR1 SGHNT, CDR2 YYREEE (reference sequence). Here the CDR3 DNA reads TGTGCCAGCAGCTTGAGGGGGGAGCAGTTCTTC. It translates to CASSLRGEQFF.

CDR3 DNA: TGTGCCTGGAGCAGGGTGGGACTATTTGGTATTCAGTACTTC. This gives the protein CAWSRVGLFGIQYF. This rearrangement joins TRBV30 to TRBJ2-4, with 7 bases lining up with TRBD2. This CDR3 is built from 14 residues. The germline gives CDR1 GTSNPN, CDR2 SVGIG (reference sequence). V trimming: 3 bases; J trimming: 10 bases; junction bases outside the gene matches: 12.

The V and J genes are TRBV28 and TRBJ1-5; D gene unclear. This CDR3 has 15 residues. V was trimmed by 6 bases and J by 0 bases, leaving 12 bases between them. Germline lookup yields CDR1 MDHEN and CDR2 SYDVKM. The CDR3 sequence: CASRDVTYSNQPQHF. As DNA, the CDR3 is TGTGCCAGCAGGGACGTCACCTATAGCAATCAGCCCCAGCATTTT.

As for this clone: This sample includes further DNA sequences coding for the same CDR3. The V and J genes are TRBV6-5 and TRBJ2-7; D uncertain. Germline CDR1 MNHEY, CDR2 SVGAGI. This CDR3 region has 11 residues. Deletions cut 6 bases from V and 3 bases from J, with 6 bases between. CDR3 loop: CASSPSYEQYF. The CDR3 nucleotides are TGTGCCAGCAGCCCTAGCTACGAGCAGTACTTC.

This chain joins TRBV6-6 and TRBJ1-2; TRBD1 might be the D (6 bases). Germline CDR1 is MNHNY and CDR2 is SVGAGI (reference sequence). V dropped 7 bases and J dropped 3 bases, with 15 bases sitting between them. The CDR3 consists of 14 residues. Here the CDR3 reads CASNPRTDYYGYTF. In DNA, the CDR3 is TGTGCCAGCAATCCCCGGACAGATTACTATGGCTACACCTTC.